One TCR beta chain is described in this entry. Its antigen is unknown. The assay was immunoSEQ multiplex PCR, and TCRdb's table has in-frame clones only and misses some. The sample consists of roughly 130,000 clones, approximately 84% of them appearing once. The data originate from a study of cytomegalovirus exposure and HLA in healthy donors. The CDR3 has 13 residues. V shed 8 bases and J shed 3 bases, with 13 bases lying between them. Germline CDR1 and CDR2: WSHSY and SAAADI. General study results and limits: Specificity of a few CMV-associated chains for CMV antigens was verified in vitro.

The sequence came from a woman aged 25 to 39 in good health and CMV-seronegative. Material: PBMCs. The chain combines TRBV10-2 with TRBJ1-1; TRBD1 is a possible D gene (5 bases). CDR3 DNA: TGCGCCAGCTCTCGGGGGAGGGACACTGAAGCTTTCTTT. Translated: CASSRGRDTEAFF.